These 27 T cell receptor beta chains originate from one sample sequenced in a study of blood T cell repertoires in COVID-19. Sequencing used immunoSEQ multiplex PCR; TCRdb keeps in-frame clones, though not all of them. The table records 250,000 or so clones, around 88% of them present only once. The sample comprised peripheral blood. The receptors originated from a woman aged 25 to 45 with COVID-19, enrolled during active disease.

This sequence joins TRBV19 and TRBJ2-3; TRBD1 agrees at 12 bases. V trimming: 6 bases; J trimming: 5 bases; junction bases outside the gene matches: 9. The CDR3 totals 16 residues. Per germline, CDR1 LNHDA and CDR2 SQIVND (reference sequence). The chain's CDR3 is CASSPGWDRGQDTQYF. The CDR3 region has the DNA TGTGCCAGTAGCCCAGGATGGGACAGGGGGCAAGATACGCAGTATTTT.

CDR3 coding DNA: TGCGCCAGCAGCCAAGATTCGGCAGGGTACTATGGCTACACCTTC. Translating gives CASSQDSAGYYGYTF. The gene calls are TRBV4-3 and TRBJ1-2, with D maybe TRBD1 (5 bases). The length of the CDR3 is 15 residues. CDR1 and CDR2 from the germline V gene are LGHNA and YSLEER. V gave up 0 bases and J gave up 3 bases, with 11 bases separating them.

This chain uses TRBV5-4 with TRBJ1-1, with D hard to call. Trimming took off 3 bases at V and 4 bases at J, with 16 bases between the two ends. The CDR3 extends over 15 amino acids. From germline, CDR1 is SGHNT and CDR2 YYREEE (reference sequence). The CDR3 loop reads CASSSRKDSGTEAFF. The CDR3 coding sequence is TGTGCCAGCAGCTCCCGGAAGGATTCGGGCACTGAAGCTTTCTTT.

The chain joins TRBV2 to TRBJ2-1, with TRBD2 as a possible D gene (6 bases). The CDR3 has 14 residues. Germline CDR1 reads SNHLY; CDR2 reads FYNNEI. Trimming removed 8 bases at V and 8 bases at J, with 19 bases between. The CDR3 DNA follows: TGTGCCAGCTCCGGGAGTGGGTTTCTCGATGAGCAGTTCTTC. It translates to CASSGSGFLDEQFF.

V is TRBV5-8 and J is TRBJ2-3; 10 bases line up with TRBD2. Trimming at V came to 4 bases and at J to 0 bases, leaving 2 bases not matched to a gene. The CDR3 runs to 15 residues. Germline loops: CDR1 SGHTS, CDR2 YDEGEE. The CDR3 loop reads CASSLGLASTDTQYF. For the CDR3, the DNA is TGTGCCAGCAGCCTGGGACTAGCGAGCACAGATACGCAGTATTTT.

This chain uses TRBV7-6 with TRBJ2-3; weak D call: TRBD2 (5 bases). CDR1 and CDR2 (germline): SGHVS, FNYEAQ. V was pared by 2 bases and J by 4 bases, with 10 bases between. The CDR3 extends over 14 amino acids. This CDR3 reads CASSLRGRADTQYF. The CDR3 nucleotides read TGTGCCAGCAGCTTAAGAGGGCGGGCAGATACGCAGTATTTT.

This chain joins TRBV7-8 and TRBJ2-1; possible D gene TRBD2, 6 bases. This CDR3 has 13 residues. The V and J ends lost 4 bases and 7 bases respectively, with 11 bases between them. From germline, CDR1 is SGHVS and CDR2 FQNEAQ. For the CDR3, the DNA is TGTGCCAGCAGCTCCGGGGGTAAAAATGAGCAGTTCTTC. It yields the protein CASSSGGKNEQFF.

This clone was counted between two and nine times. V usage is TRBV6-5 and J usage is TRBJ1-5, with D possibly matching TRBD1 (6 bases). Deletions cut 5 bases from V and 5 bases from J, with 10 bases between. In germline, CDR1 is MNHEY, CDR2 SVGAGI. The CDR3 covers 13 residues. CDR3 sequence (DNA): TGTGCCAGCAGTCGGACAGTCGATCAGCCCCAGCATTTT. Protein sequence: CASSRTVDQPQHF.

This clone was counted a few times. The rearrangement links TRBV7-2 to TRBJ2-7, with 12 bases aligning to TRBD1. Germline CDR1 SGHTA, CDR2 FQGNSA. Trimming at V came to 1 base and at J to 2 bases, leaving 3 bases not matched to a gene. The CDR3 extends over 16 amino acids. The DNA of the CDR3 is TGTGCCAGCAGCTTAGGGGACAGGGGGCGGACCTACGAGCAGTACTTC. Translating it yields CASSLGDRGRTYEQYF.

The chain links TRBV27 to TRBJ2-4; 8 positions match TRBD1. There are 13 residues in the CDR3. Germline V gene data show CDR1 as MNHEY and CDR2 as SMNVEV (reference sequence). V lost 6 bases, J lost 12 bases, and 10 bases stayed unmatched. The CDR3 spells CASSHGTGYAQYF. The CDR3 DNA reads as TGTGCCAGCAGCCATGGGACAGGTTATGCTCAGTACTTC.

This chain links TRBV4-1 with TRBJ2-2; D not resolved. Germline CDR1 is MGHRA and CDR2 is YSYEKL. The ends were cut back, 4 bases at V and 0 bases at J, with 9 bases in the middle. CDR3 length: 15 amino acids. In nucleotides, the CDR3 is TGCGCCAGCAGCCGCCAAACAGCGAACACCGGGGAGCTGTTTTTT. It codes for CASSRQTANTGELFF.

The V and J genes are TRBV24-1 and TRBJ1-2; weak D call: TRBD1 (5 bases). The CDR3 length is 12 residues. Trimming took off 9 bases at V and 7 bases at J, with 14 bases between the two ends. The germline V gene has CDR1 KGHDR and CDR2 SFDVKD. The CDR3 DNA reads TGTGCCACCCGGACGGGGGAGGGTGGCTACACCTTC. It specifies CATRTGEGGYTF.

J is TRBJ2-3 and V is TRBV4-2; 12 positions agree with TRBD2. Germline V gives CDR1 LGHNA, CDR2 YNFKEQ. The V gene end was trimmed by 4 bases and the J gene end by 7 bases; junction bases not matched to a gene: 12. This CDR3 contains 17 residues. The CDR3 here is CASSLNPLAGGSNTQYF. DNA of the CDR3: TGTGCCAGCAGCCTAAACCCCCTAGCGGGGGGGAGCAATACGCAGTATTTT.

The J gene is TRBJ2-1, the V gene TRBV11-2, with TRBD2 identical over 11 bases. CDR1 and CDR2 (germline): SGHAT, FQNNGV. V lost 0 bases to trimming and J lost 6 bases; unmatched junction nucleotides: 4. CDR3 length equals 16 residues. The chain's CDR3 is CASSLDVAGGRNEQFF. In nucleotides, the CDR3 is TGTGCCAGCAGCTTAGATGTAGCGGGAGGGCGCAATGAGCAGTTCTTC. Variable domain in full (rest from reference TRBV11-2 and TRBJ2-1): EAGVAQSPRYKIIEKRQSVAFWCNPISGHATLYWYQQILGQGPKLLIQFQNNGVVDDSQLPKDRFSAERLKGVDSTLKIQPAKLEDSAVYLCASSLDVAGGRNEQFFGPGTRLTVL.

The V gene is TRBV12-5, the J gene TRBJ1-5, with TRBD1 as a possible D gene (6 bases). Trimming removed 6 bases at V and 6 bases at J, with 12 bases between. The CDR3 covers 13 residues. In germline, CDR1 is LGHNT, CDR2 FRNRAP. CDR3 sequence: CASGLTGIQPQHF. CDR3 bases: TGTGCTAGTGGACTCACAGGGATTCAGCCCCAGCATTTT.

This chain joins TRBV6-5 and TRBJ1-3; 7 nucleotides match TRBD1. V shed 4 bases, J shed 2 bases, and the junction held 2 bases outside the gene matches. The CDR3 has 14 residues. Germline V gives CDR1 MNHEY, CDR2 SVGAGI. The CDR3 sequence is CASSSTGAGNTIYF. Here the CDR3 DNA reads TGTGCCAGCAGTTCAACAGGGGCTGGAAACACCATATATTTT.

The chain is built from TRBV5-6 and TRBJ1-2; D possibly corresponds to TRBD1 (5 bases). CDR3 length: 14 amino acids. Germline V gene lookup returns CDR1 SGHDT and CDR2 YYEEEE. V was cut by 4 bases and J by 0 bases, with 10 bases left in between. CDR3 sequence reads: CASSLQGTNYGYTF. In DNA form, the CDR3 reads TGTGCCAGCAGCCTTCAGGGAACTAACTATGGCTACACCTTC.

The genes are TRBV24-1 and TRBJ2-3, with 9 bases fitting TRBD1. The J segment lost 4 bases and the V segment lost 3 bases, leaving 7 bases of the junction unmatched. This CDR3 has 16 amino acids. Germline V gives CDR1 KGHDR, CDR2 SFDVKD. DNA of the CDR3: TGTGCCACCAGTGATCCCGGGACAGGGAACTCAGATACGCAGTATTTT. Its protein is CATSDPGTGNSDTQYF.

This clone was picked up one time. CDR3 amino acids: CASSQLTSGRALGAYNEQFF. CDR3 coding DNA: TGCGCCAGCAGCCAATTGACTAGCGGGAGGGCCCTCGGAGCCTACAATGAGCAGTTCTTC. The chain uses TRBV4-1 and TRBJ2-1; TRBD2 matches at 14 bases. The CDR3 consists of 20 residues. V gave up 2 bases and J gave up 2 bases; unmatched junction bases: 11. Germline loops: CDR1 MGHRA, CDR2 YSYEKL.

This rearrangement joins TRBV5-6 to TRBJ2-1; 8 bases match TRBD2. CDR3 size: 16 residues. V was clipped by 2 bases and J by 2 bases; unmatched bases: 6. Germline lookup yields CDR1 SGHDT and CDR2 YYEEEE. The CDR3 region has the DNA TGTGCCAGCAGCTTCAAGCGGGAGTATGCCTACAATGAGCAGTTCTTC. It is translated as CASSFKREYAYNEQFF.

The rearrangement uses TRBV4-1 and TRBJ2-1; D not certain. Germline CDR1 and CDR2: MGHRA and YSYEKL. There are 16 residues in the CDR3. V dropped 0 bases and J dropped 3 bases, with 12 bases sitting between them. CDR3 residues: CASSQDSGANYNEQFF. The CDR3 nucleotides are TGCGCCAGCAGCCAAGATTCAGGTGCAAACTACAATGAGCAGTTCTTC.

The chain couples TRBV7-9 to TRBJ1-2; perhaps TRBD1 as D (5 bases). The CDR3 spans 12 residues. With 2 bases removed from V and 6 bases from J, the gap between germline ends came to 7 bases. CDR1 is SEHNR and CDR2 is FQNEAQ in the germline V gene (reference sequence). The CDR3 DNA reads TGTGCCAGCAGCTTACAGGGTGATGGCTACACCTTC. Amino acid sequence: CASSLQGDGYTF.

This chain joins TRBV28 and TRBJ1-5; D not certain. Between the trimmed V and J ends, which lost 3 bases and 6 bases, there was a span of 12 bases. Germline V gene sequence: CDR1 MDHEN, CDR2 SYDVKM. The CDR3 runs to 14 residues. The CDR3 DNA reads as TGTGCCAGCAGTTTTGAGTTAGGGAGTCAGCCCCAGCATTTT. It is translated as CASSFELGSQPQHF.

This chain joins TRBV4-3 and TRBJ2-1; TRBD2 matches at 13 bases. This CDR3 comprises 17 residues. Germline values: CDR1 LGHNA, CDR2 YSLEER. Trimming removed 0 bases from V and 8 bases from J; junction bases left unmatched: 7. The CDR3: CASSQEWTSGGLDEQFF. As DNA, the CDR3 is TGCGCCAGCAGCCAAGAATGGACTAGCGGGGGTCTCGATGAGCAGTTCTTC.

This chain joins TRBV3-1 (or the pseudogene TRBV3-2) and TRBJ1-4; 7 bases are shared with TRBD1. Germline V lookup: CDR1 LGHDT, CDR2 YNNKEL (reference sequence). The CDR3 is 16 amino acids. The V gene end was trimmed by 0 bases and the J gene end by 3 bases; junction bases not matched to a gene: 4. The CDR3, as DNA: TGTGCCAGCAGCCAAGAAACGGGACAGTCTAATGAAAAACTGTTTTTT. It codes for CASSQETGQSNEKLFF.

This clone was counted a single time. The V call is TRBV10-1, the J call TRBJ2-3, with 11 bases aligning to TRBD1. V lost 6 bases to trimming and J lost 8 bases; unmatched junction nucleotides: 10. The CDR3 spans 15 residues. Per the germline V gene, CDR1 is WNHNN and CDR2 is SYGVQD (reference sequence). CDR3: CASSLGQGGPGTQYF. CDR3 in DNA: TGCGCCAGCAGCCTGGGACAGGGGGGGCCGGGTACGCAGTATTTT.

The J gene is TRBJ2-3, the V gene TRBV15; 7 nucleotides match TRBD2. Germline V gene sequence: CDR1 LNHNV, CDR2 YYDKDF (reference sequence). Trimming took 5 bases from V and 6 from J; bases not matched to a gene: 8. This CDR3 spans 14 amino acids. The CDR3 bases are TGTGCCACCAGCTTCCCCTGGGGGGGGGATACGCAGTATTTT. Amino acid sequence: CATSFPWGGDTQYF. Full variable domain (rest looked up from reference TRBV15 and TRBJ2-3): DAMVIQNPRYQVTQFGKPVTLSCSQTLNHNVMYWYQQKSSQAPKLLFHYYDKDFNNEADTPDNFQSRRPNTSFCFLDIRSPGLGDTAMYLCATSFPWGGDTQYFGPGTRLTVL.